A single sample gave rise to the 25 T cell receptor beta chains below, sequenced in a study of monozygotic twins with inflammatory bowel disease (dated by TCRdb to about 2019). The library was generated by 5' RACE. Instrument on record: Illumina HiSeq 2500. After the reads were reprocessed by TCRdb, one entry was made per CDR3 protein sequence, with no DNA. This sample's table has entries for 300,000 to 400,000 distinct CDR3 sequences. The ten most abundant clones make up approximately 2% of the sample. Sequencing was carried out using blood. These TCRs come from a human donor with ulcerative colitis or Crohn's disease, or a healthy co-twin of an affected twin (not recorded which).

The rearrangement links TRBV10-1 to TRBJ2-3; checking the TCRdb D call of TRBD1 is not possible without DNA. Looked up from germline, CDR1 is WNHNN and CDR2 is SYGVQD (reference sequence). This CDR3 has 13 amino acids. The CDR3 protein is CASSLGIGDTQYF.

The chain has TRBV6-2 or TRBV6-3 and TRBJ2-3. CDR1 is MNHEY and CDR2 is SVGEGT in the germline V gene. This CDR3 region has 13 residues. The CDR3 reads CASSYSYGDTQYF.

The genes are TRBV5-1 and TRBJ1-1. Looked up from germline, CDR1 is SGHRS and CDR2 is YFSETQ. This CDR3 has 15 residues. CDR3 sequence: CASSLEGFKNTEAFF.

The CDR3 sequence is CASSQEHGSYGYTF. The chain links TRBV4-3 to TRBJ1-2. The germline gives CDR1 LGHNA, CDR2 YSLEER. CDR3 length equals 14 residues.

The genes are TRBV30 and TRBJ2-3; TCRdb outputs TRBD1, but without DNA this stays unchecked. The CDR3 has 15 amino acids. Germline-derived CDR1 and CDR2 are GTSNPN and SVGIG (reference sequence). The CDR3 loop is CAWSVLGPRTDTQYF.

The CDR3 sequence is CASSPRQGRRIEAFF. J is TRBJ1-1 and V is TRBV11-1; as DNA is missing, the TRBD1 call by TCRdb cannot be tested. This CDR3 comprises 15 residues. The germline CDR1 and CDR2 sequences are SGHAT and FQDESV (reference sequence).

V gene TRBV7-2 combines with J gene TRBJ1-5; there is no DNA to check the TCRdb D call of TRBD1. The germline V gene encodes CDR1 SGHTA and CDR2 FQGNSA. The CDR3 contains 17 residues. CDR3 sequence: CASSLALRTGSNQPQHF.

The genes are TRBV20-1 and TRBJ2-1; TCRdb indicates TRBD1, and absent DNA this call remains unverified. Germline CDR1 DFQATT, CDR2 SNEGSKA (reference sequence). This CDR3 is built from 16 residues. Here the CDR3 reads CSASSRVGGSYNEQFF.

The chain links TRBV20-1 to TRBJ2-7; TCRdb's D gene call, TRBD2, goes unchecked for lack of DNA. The V gene's germline CDR1 is DFQATT and CDR2 SNEGSKA (reference sequence). This CDR3 is built from 13 residues. CDR3: CSARGIAGYEQYF.

The chain joins TRBV11-2 to TRBJ2-5. The length of the CDR3 is 18 residues. Germline assignment: CDR1 SGHAT and CDR2 FQNNGV. CDR3 sequence reads: CASSLGYRGNTEQETQYF.

The chain combines TRBV6-1 with TRBJ2-7; the TCRdb call, TRBD2, lacks DNA for checking. CDR1 MNHNS and CDR2 SASEGT come from the germline V gene. The CDR3 is made up of 15 amino acids. This CDR3 is CASSTEGRAIYEQYF.

The chain joins TRBV6-5 to TRBJ2-3; TCRdb names TRBD1, which stays unverified in the absence of DNA. The germline gives CDR1 MNHEY, CDR2 SVGAGI. The CDR3 runs 17 residues. The CDR3 reads CASSYSSWGFGADTQYF.

V gene TRBV20-1 combines with J gene TRBJ2-1; TCRdb reports TRBD2, a call that lacks DNA to check it against. The CDR3 has 13 residues. Germline CDR1 is DFQATT and CDR2 is SNEGSKA (reference sequence). CDR3 sequence reads: CSAGPMGSREQFF.

This chain joins TRBV10-1 and TRBJ2-4; TCRdb lists TRBD1, though no DNA is available to test this call. CDR3 length equals 14 residues. In germline, CDR1 is WNHNN, CDR2 SYGVQD (reference sequence). CDR3 residues: CASSESGGKNIQYF.

J is TRBJ2-7 and V is TRBV10-1. CDR3 length: 13 amino acids. Germline-derived CDR1 and CDR2 are WNHNN and SYGVQD (reference sequence). The CDR3 reads CASSEGGVYEQYF.

The rearrangement links TRBV6-1 to TRBJ1-1. Per the germline V gene, CDR1 is MNHNS and CDR2 is SASEGT. CDR3 size: 11 residues. CDR3 sequence reads: CASSEPTEAFF.

The J gene is TRBJ1-3, the V gene TRBV20-1. This CDR3 region has 12 residues. CDR1 and CDR2 from the germline V gene are DFQATT and SNEGSKA (reference sequence). The CDR3 reads CSAEERRNTIYF.

The rearrangement joins TRBV30 to TRBJ2-3; TCRdb gives TRBD1 as the D gene, but with no DNA this cannot be confirmed. Germline values: CDR1 GTSNPN, CDR2 SVGIG (reference sequence). This CDR3 has 16 residues. CDR3 protein: CAWSPLLGQGMDTQYF.

The V call is TRBV11-2, the J call TRBJ2-1; the TCRdb call, TRBD2, lacks DNA for checking. The CDR3 runs 15 residues. Germline V gene sequence: CDR1 SGHAT, CDR2 FQNNGV. The CDR3 here is CASSFNSGRSNEQFF.

V gene TRBV12-3 or TRBV12-4 combines with J gene TRBJ2-7; the D call of TRBD2 rests on TCRdb alone, since no DNA is present to check it. The CDR3 spans 13 residues. The chain's CDR3 is CASKPGLATEQYF.

This chain joins TRBV20-1 and TRBJ2-7; lacking DNA, the TRBD1 call made by TCRdb goes unchecked. The germline gives CDR1 DFQATT, CDR2 SNEGSKA (reference sequence). This CDR3 contains 14 residues. The CDR3 is CSARETGGSYEQYF.

The V and J genes are TRBV29-1 and TRBJ2-7; the TCRdb D gene call, TRBD1, has no DNA to confirm it. Germline lookup yields CDR1 SQVTM and CDR2 ANQGSEA. The CDR3 runs to 14 residues. The CDR3 here is CSVGGQGKTYEQYF.

The chain employs TRBV12-3 or TRBV12-4 and TRBJ1-2; TCRdb designates TRBD1, a call that cannot be tested without DNA. CDR3 length equals 15 residues. The CDR3 loop reads CASSLLWDSHYGYTF.

The chain joins TRBV6-4 to TRBJ1-5. This CDR3 region has 12 residues. Germline assignment: CDR1 MRHNA and CDR2 SNTAGT. The CDR3 spells CASSDANQPQHF.

The CDR3 reads CSVGGDANTGELFF. V and J are TRBV29-1 and TRBJ2-2; TCRdb picks TRBD1, but there is no DNA to check that call. Germline V gene lookup returns CDR1 SQVTM and CDR2 ANQGSEA. This CDR3 region has 14 residues.